The rows below give T cell receptor beta chains drawn from one sample of a study of blood T cell repertoires in COVID-19. The method was immunoSEQ multiplex PCR; TCRdb's version includes in-frame clones alone and lacks a portion of them. The sample includes under 200,000 clones, around 90% seen only once; the top ten take roughly 21%. The sequenced material came from peripheral blood. These receptors were taken from a man aged 60 to 69 with active or convalescent COVID-19. Both conserved end residues are part of each CDR3. A D gene is named only where the DNA matches it firmly. The size entry is marked missing in some rows and otherwise reads once, few, many or a size class.

d_gene	j_gene	len	v_gene	abundance	CDR3aa	CDR3nt
TRBD1	TRBJ2-1	15	TRBV5-6	.	CASSGVTGGYNEQFF	TGTGCCAGCAGCGGGGTAACAGGGGGCTACAATGAGCAGTTCTTC
TRBD1	TRBJ1-1	14	TRBV2	once	CASSGTGVPTEAFF	TGTGCCAGCAGCGGCACAGGGGTCCCCACTGAAGCTTTCTTT
.	TRBJ1-1	11	TRBV30	.	CAWSVGIEAFF	TGTGCCTGGAGTGTCGGGATTGAAGCTTTCTTT
TRBD1	TRBJ1-6	15	TRBV7-9	.	CASSGGTGDNSPLHF	TGTGCCAGCAGCGGCGGGACAGGGGATAATTCACCCCTCCACTTT
TRBD1	TRBJ1-2	14	TRBV6-5	.	CASGFQDRAYGYTF	TGTGCCAGCGGATTCCAGGACAGGGCCTATGGCTACACCTTC
TRBD1	TRBJ1-6	19	TRBV5-1	.	CASSYGTGSQSSYNSPLHF	TGCGCCAGCAGCTACGGGACAGGATCCCAGAGCTCCTATAATTCACCCCTCCACTTT
TRBD1	TRBJ1-1	16	TRBV7-9	once	CASSPDRGSGNTEAFF	TGTGCCAGCAGCCCGGACAGGGGTTCTGGGAACACTGAAGCTTTCTTT
.	TRBJ2-5	15	TRBV23-1	.	CASSQSGGTGETQYF	TGCGCCAGCAGTCAATCGGGCGGGACGGGGGAGACCCAGTACTTC
.	TRBJ1-2	14	TRBV11-2	.	CASSYGDPNYGYTF	TGTGCCAGCAGCTACGGAGACCCGAACTATGGCTACACCTTC
.	TRBJ1-1	13	TRBV5-1	.	CASSLASRDNPFF	TGCGCCAGCAGCTTGGCTTCCCGGGACAACCCCTTCTTT
TRBD2	TRBJ2-3	14	TRBV24-1	.	CATSGAGDTDTQYF	TGTGCCACGTCCGGGGCGGGGGATACAGATACGCAGTATTTT
TRBD2	TRBJ2-1	15	TRBV3-1/TRBV3-2	.	CASSHSGGANNEQFF	TGTGCCAGCAGCCACAGCGGGGGGGCGAACAATGAGCAGTTCTTC
.	TRBJ1-1	15	TRBV6-6	.	CASSYPRDRGTEAFF	TGTGCCAGCAGTTACCCACGTGACAGAGGCACTGAAGCTTTCTTT
.	TRBJ1-2	15	TRBV18	.	CASSPGRGAHYGYTF	TGTGCCAGCTCACCGGGGAGGGGCGCCCACTATGGCTACACCTTC
.	TRBJ2-6	15	TRBV6-1	.	CASSEGSSGANVLTF	TGTGCCAGCAGTGAAGGGAGCTCTGGGGCCAACGTCCTGACTTTC
TRBD1	TRBJ2-7	14	TRBV2	.	CASSDQGVGYEQYF	TGTGCCAGCAGTGACCAGGGGGTAGGGTACGAGCAGTACTTC
.	TRBJ1-2	14	TRBV4-1	.	CASSRGGPNYGYTF	TGCGCCAGCAGCCGAGGGGGACCTAACTATGGCTACACCTTC
TRBD1	TRBJ1-1	13	TRBV12-3/TRBV12-4	.	CASSFTGGTEAFF	TGTGCCAGCAGTTTTACAGGGGGTACTGAAGCTTTCTTT
TRBD1	TRBJ1-2	14	TRBV2	.	CASSEGDSHYGYTF	TGTGCCAGCAGTGAAGGGGACAGTCACTATGGCTACACCTTC
TRBD1	TRBJ2-1	14	TRBV24-1	.	CATSDTTGVNEQFF	TGTGCCACCAGTGATACGACAGGGGTCAATGAGCAGTTCTTC
TRBD2	TRBJ2-1	15	TRBV4-2	.	CASSQASGGASEQFF	TGTGCCAGCAGCCAAGCCAGCGGGGGGGCCAGCGAGCAGTTCTTC
.	TRBJ1-5	14	TRBV9	.	CASSSRQDNQPQHF	TGTGCCAGCAGCTCAAGACAGGACAATCAGCCCCAGCATTTT
TRBD1	TRBJ1-2	15	TRBV5-5	.	CASSLEVQGAVGYTF	TGTGCCAGCAGCTTGGAAGTTCAGGGGGCAGTTGGGTACACCTTC
TRBD1	TRBJ2-7	16	TRBV15	.	CATSKSGQGPSYEQYF	TGTGCCACCAGCAAGTCGGGACAGGGTCCCTCCTACGAGCAGTACTTC
.	TRBJ2-3	14	TRBV11-1	.	CASSFYRTEHTQYF	TGTGCCAGCAGCTTTTACAGGACAGAGCATACGCAGTATTTT
TRBD1	TRBJ1-1	13	TRBV5-1	.	CATKGAPNTEAFF	TGCGCCACCAAGGGGGCCCCGAACACTGAAGCTTTCTTT
TRBD2	TRBJ2-1	13	TRBV5-4	.	CASSLWGGDEQFF	TGTGCCAGCAGCTTGTGGGGGGGTGATGAGCAGTTCTTC
.	TRBJ1-1	13	TRBV7-3	.	CASSQTPNTEAFF	TGTGCCAGCAGCCAGACACCTAACACTGAAGCTTTCTTT
.	TRBJ1-1	15	TRBV3-1/TRBV3-2	.	CASSPLATGGTEAFF	TGTGCCAGCAGCCCCCTGGCCACCGGGGGCACTGAAGCTTTCTTT
TRBD1	TRBJ1-1	14	TRBV7-3	once	CASSSGTGVTEAFF	TGTGCCAGCAGCTCCGGGACAGGGGTGACTGAAGCTTTCTTT
.	TRBJ2-7	15	TRBV6-5	.	CATVYGPGGRNEQYF	TGTGCCACCGTTTATGGCCCGGGGGGCAGAAACGAGCAGTACTTC
.	TRBJ1-2	14	TRBV6-4	.	CASSPYGGAYGYTF	TGTGCCAGCAGTCCCTATGGGGGGGCCTATGGCTACACCTTC
TRBD1	TRBJ1-1	13	TRBV2	.	CASAGQLNTEAFF	TGTGCCAGCGCGGGACAGCTAAACACTGAAGCTTTCTTT